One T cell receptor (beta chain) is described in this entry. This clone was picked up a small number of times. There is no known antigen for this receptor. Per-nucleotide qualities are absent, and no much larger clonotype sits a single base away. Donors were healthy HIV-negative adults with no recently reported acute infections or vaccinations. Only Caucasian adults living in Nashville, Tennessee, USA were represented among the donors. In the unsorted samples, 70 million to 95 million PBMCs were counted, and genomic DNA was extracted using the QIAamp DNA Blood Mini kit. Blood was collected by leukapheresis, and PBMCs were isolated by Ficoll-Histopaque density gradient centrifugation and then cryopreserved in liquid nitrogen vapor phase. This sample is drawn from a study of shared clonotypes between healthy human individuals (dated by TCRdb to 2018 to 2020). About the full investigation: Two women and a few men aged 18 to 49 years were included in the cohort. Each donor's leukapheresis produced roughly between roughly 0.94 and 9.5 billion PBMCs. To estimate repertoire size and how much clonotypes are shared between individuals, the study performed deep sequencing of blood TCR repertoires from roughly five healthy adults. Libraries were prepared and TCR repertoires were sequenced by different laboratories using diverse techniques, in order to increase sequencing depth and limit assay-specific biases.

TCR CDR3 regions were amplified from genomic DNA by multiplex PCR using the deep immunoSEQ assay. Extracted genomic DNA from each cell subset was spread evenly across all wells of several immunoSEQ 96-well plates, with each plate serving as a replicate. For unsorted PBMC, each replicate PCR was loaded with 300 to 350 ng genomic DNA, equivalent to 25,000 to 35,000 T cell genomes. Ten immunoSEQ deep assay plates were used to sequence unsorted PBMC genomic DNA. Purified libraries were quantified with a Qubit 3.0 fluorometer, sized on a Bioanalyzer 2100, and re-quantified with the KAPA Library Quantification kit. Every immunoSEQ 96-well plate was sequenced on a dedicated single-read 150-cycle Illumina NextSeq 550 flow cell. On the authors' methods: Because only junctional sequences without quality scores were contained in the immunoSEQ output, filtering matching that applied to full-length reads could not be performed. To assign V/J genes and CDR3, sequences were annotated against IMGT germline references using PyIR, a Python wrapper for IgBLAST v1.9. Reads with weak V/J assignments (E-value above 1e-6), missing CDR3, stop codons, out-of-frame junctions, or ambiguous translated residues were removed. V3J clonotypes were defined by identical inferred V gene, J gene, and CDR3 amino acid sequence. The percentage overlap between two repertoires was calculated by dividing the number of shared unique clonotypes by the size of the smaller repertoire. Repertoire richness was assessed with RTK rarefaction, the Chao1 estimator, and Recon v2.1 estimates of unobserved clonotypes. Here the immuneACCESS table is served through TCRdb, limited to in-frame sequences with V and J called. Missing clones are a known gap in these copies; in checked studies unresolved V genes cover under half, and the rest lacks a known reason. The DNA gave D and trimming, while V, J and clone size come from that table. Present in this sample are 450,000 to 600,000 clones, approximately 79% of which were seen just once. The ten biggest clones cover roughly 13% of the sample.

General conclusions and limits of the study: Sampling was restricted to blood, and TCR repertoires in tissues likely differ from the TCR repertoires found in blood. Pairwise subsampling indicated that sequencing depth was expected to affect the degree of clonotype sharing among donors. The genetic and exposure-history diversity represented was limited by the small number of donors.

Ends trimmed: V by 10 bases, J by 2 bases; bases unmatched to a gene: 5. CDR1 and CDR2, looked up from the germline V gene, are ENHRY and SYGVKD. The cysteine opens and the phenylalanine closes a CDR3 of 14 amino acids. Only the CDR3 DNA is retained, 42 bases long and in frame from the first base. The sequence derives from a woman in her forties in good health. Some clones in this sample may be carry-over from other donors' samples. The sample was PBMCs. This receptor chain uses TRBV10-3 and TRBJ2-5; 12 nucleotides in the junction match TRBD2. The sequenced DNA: TGTGCCACCAAACTAGCGGGGGGACAAGAGACCCAGTACTTC. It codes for CATKLAGGQETQYF.